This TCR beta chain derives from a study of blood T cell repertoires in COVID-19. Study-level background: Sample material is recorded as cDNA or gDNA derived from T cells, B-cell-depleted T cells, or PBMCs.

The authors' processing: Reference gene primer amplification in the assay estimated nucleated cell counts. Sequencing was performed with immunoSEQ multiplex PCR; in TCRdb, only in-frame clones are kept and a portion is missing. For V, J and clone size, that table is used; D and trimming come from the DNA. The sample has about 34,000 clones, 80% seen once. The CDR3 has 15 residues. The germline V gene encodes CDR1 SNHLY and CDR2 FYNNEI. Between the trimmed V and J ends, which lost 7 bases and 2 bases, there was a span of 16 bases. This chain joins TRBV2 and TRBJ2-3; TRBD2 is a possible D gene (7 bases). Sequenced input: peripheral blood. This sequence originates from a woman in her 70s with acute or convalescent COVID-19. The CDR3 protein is CASTGAGAITDTQYF. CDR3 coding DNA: TGTGCCAGCACTGGGGCGGGGGCCATCACAGATACGCAGTATTTT.